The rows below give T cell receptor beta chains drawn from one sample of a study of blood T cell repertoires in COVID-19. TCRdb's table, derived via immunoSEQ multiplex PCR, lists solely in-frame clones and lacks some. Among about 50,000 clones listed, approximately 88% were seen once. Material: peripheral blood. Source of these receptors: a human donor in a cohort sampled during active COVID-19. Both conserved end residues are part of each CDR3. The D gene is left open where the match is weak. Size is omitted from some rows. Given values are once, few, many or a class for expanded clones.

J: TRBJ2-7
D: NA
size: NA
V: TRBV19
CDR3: CASNGRQSYEQYF
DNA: TGTGCCAGTAATGGCAGACAATCCTACGAGCAGTACTTC

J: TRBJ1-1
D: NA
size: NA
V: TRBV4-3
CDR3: CASSPWAGSSTEAFF
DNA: TGCGCCAGCAGTCCCTGGGCTGGGAGTAGCACTGAAGCTTTCTTT

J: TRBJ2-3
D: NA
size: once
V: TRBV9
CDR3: CASSAFPRGTMDTQYF
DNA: TGTGCCAGCAGCGCCTTTCCTAGGGGGACTATGGATACGCAGTATTTT

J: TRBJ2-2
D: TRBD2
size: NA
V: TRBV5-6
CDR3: CASSLTLGAGAQGELFF
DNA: TGTGCCAGCAGCTTAACCCTGGGAGCGGGGGCGCAGGGGGAGCTGTTTTTT

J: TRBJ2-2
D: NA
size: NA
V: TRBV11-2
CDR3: CASSSEEGRELFF
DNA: TGTGCCAGCAGTTCCGAGGAGGGCCGGGAGCTGTTTTTT

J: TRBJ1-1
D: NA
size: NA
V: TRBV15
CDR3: CATSLSPGNTEAFF
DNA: TGTGCCACCAGCCTCTCACCGGGGAACACTGAAGCTTTCTTT

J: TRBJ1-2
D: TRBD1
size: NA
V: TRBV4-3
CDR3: CASSQDRGTGQGYTF
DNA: TGCGCCAGCAGCCAAGACAGGGGGACAGGGCAAGGCTACACCTTC

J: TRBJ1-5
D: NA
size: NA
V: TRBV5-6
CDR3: CASSPHQSSNQPQHF
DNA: TGTGCCAGCAGCCCCCACCAGTCTAGCAATCAGCCCCAGCATTTT

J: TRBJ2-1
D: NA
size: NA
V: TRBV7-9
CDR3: CASSFNAGGSRVNEQFF
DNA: TGTGCCAGCAGCTTTAATGCCGGAGGTAGTCGAGTCAATGAGCAGTTCTTC

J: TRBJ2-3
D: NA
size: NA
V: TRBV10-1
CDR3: CASSEAGTVIRTQYF
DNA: TGCGCCAGCAGTGAGGCGGGGACTGTCATTCGGACGCAGTATTTT

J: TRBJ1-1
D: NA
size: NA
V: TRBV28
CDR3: CASKTSMNTEAFF
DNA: TGTGCCAGCAAAACTTCGATGAACACTGAAGCTTTCTTT

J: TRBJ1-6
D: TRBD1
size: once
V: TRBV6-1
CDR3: CASSDRTGQGNSPLHF
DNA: TGTGCCAGCAGTGACCGGACAGGGCAGGGGAATTCACCCCTCCACTTT

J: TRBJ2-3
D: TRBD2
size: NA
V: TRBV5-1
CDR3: CASSRTSGGPTDTQYF
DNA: TGCGCCAGCAGTAGGACTAGCGGGGGGCCCACAGATACGCAGTATTTT

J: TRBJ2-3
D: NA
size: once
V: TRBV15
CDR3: CATSRDKGGTTDTQYF
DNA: TGTGCCACCAGCAGAGATAAGGGGGGGACCACAGATACGCAGTATTTT

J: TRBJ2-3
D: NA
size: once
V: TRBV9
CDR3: CASSVGTGMGTQYF
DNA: TGTGCCAGCAGCGTGGGGACTGGTATGGGTACGCAGTATTTT